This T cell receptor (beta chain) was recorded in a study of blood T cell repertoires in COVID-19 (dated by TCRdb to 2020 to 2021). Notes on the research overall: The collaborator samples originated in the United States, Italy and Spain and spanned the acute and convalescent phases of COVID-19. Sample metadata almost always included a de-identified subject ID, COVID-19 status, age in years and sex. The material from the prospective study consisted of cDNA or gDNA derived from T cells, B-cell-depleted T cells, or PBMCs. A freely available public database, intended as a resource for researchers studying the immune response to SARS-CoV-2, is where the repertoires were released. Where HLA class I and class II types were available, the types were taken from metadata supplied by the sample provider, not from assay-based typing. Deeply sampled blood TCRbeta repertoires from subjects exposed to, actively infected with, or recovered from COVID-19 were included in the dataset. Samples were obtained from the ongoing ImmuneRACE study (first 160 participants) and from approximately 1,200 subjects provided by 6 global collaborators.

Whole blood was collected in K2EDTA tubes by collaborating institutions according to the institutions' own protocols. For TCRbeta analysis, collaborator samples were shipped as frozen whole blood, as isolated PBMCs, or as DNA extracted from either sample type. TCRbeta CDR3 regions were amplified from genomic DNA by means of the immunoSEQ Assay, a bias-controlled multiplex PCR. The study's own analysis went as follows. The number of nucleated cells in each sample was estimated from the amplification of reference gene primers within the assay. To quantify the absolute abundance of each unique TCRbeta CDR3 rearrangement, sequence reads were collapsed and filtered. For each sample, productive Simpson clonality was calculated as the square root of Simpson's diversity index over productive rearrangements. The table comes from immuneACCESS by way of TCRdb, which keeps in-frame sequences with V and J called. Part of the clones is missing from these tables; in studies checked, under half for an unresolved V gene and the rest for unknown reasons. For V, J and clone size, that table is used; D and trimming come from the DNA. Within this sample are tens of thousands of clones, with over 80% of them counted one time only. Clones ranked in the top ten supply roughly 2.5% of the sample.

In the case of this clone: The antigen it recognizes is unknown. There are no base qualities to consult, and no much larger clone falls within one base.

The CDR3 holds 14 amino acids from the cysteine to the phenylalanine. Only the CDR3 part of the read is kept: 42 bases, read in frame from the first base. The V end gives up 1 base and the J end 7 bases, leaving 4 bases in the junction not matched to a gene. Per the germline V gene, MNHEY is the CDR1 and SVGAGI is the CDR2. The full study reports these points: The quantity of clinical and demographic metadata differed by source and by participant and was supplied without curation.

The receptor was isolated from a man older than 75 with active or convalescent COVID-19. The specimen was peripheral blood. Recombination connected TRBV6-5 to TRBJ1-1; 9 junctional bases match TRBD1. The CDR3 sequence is CASSYLDRGYEAFF. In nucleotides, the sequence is TGTGCCAGCAGTTACTTGGACAGGGGCTATGAAGCTTTCTTT.